Each of the 26 T cell receptor beta chains below was sequenced from the same sample in a study of technical replicates of blood from a handful of donors. The data were produced by immunoSEQ multiplex PCR, yet TCRdb's version contains in-frame clones alone and is incomplete. The sample comprises roughly 92,000 clones, about 95% of which are singletons, and roughly 0.33% rests with the top ten. Specimen: T cells isolated from PBMCs. These receptors originate from a human donor in good health.

CDR3 sequence reads: CASSYSGSMANEKLFF. CDR3 nucleotides: TGTGCCAGCAGTTACTCGGGGAGCATGGCTAATGAAAAACTGTTTTTT. The chain is built from TRBV6-5 and TRBJ1-4; no reliable D call. Looked up from germline, CDR1 is MNHEY and CDR2 is SVGAGI. This CDR3 is built from 16 residues. With 0 bases removed from V and 3 bases from J, the gap between germline ends came to 11 bases.

Points on this clone: The junction departs from the called germline gene at one end, perhaps through a read error. V is TRBV19 and J is TRBJ1-5, with TRBD1 matching over 9 bases. The CDR3 spans 14 residues. Per germline, CDR1 LNHDA and CDR2 SQIVND (reference sequence). The CDR3: CASSSGQGNLPQHF. The CDR3 DNA is TGTGCCAGTAGTTCCGGACAGGGGAATCTGCCCCAGCATTTT. The full variable domain, completed using reference TRBV19 and TRBJ1-5, is DGGITQSPKYLFRKEGQNVTLSCEQNLNHDAMYWYRQDPGQGLRLIYYSQIVNDFQKGDIAEGYSVSREKKESFPLTVTSAQKNPTAFYLCASSSGQGNLPQHFGDGTRLSIL.

The chain employs TRBV13 and TRBJ1-3, with D possibly being TRBD1 (5 bases). CDR3 length: 15 residues. In germline, CDR1 is PRHDT, CDR2 FYEKMQ (reference sequence). V lost 5 bases, J lost 0 bases, and 11 bases lay in between. The CDR3, as DNA: TGTGCCAGCAGCCTGACAGCGTTCTCTGGAAACACCATATATTTT. This sequence encodes CASSLTAFSGNTIYF. Variable domain in full (rest from reference TRBV13 and TRBJ1-3): AAGVIQSPRHLIKEKRETATLKCYPIPRHDTVYWYQQGPGQDPQFLISFYEKMQSDKGSIPDRFSAQQFSDYHSELNMSSLELGDSALYFCASSLTAFSGNTIYFGEGSWLTVV.

The chain has TRBV5-1 and TRBJ1-2; 7 bases align to TRBD1. Germline V gives CDR1 SGHRS, CDR2 YFSETQ. J lost 7 bases, V lost 0 bases, and 12 bases had no gene match. The CDR3 loop spans 16 amino acids. The CDR3 loop is CASSLDGQGDFGGYTF. CDR3 nucleotides: TGCGCCAGCAGCTTGGATGGGCAGGGGGATTTCGGTGGCTACACCTTC.

V and J are TRBV30 and TRBJ1-1, with D unresolved. This CDR3 contains 11 residues. The germline V gene encodes CDR1 GTSNPN and CDR2 SVGIG (reference sequence). DNA for the CDR3: TGTGCGTACGAGAGGAACACTGAAGCTTTCTTT. It codes for CAYERNTEAFF.

This clone was detected only a few times. The J gene is TRBJ1-1, the V gene TRBV19; D gene ambiguous. This CDR3 is built from 12 residues. V lost 5 bases to trimming and J lost 1 base, with 5 bases between them. Germline V lookup: CDR1 LNHDA, CDR2 SQIVND (reference sequence). The CDR3 DNA follows: TGTGCCAGTAGTCGAGAGAACACTGAAGCTTTCTTT. Amino acids: CASSRENTEAFF. Looking up the rest from reference TRBV19 and TRBJ1-1 gives the full variable domain: DGGITQSPKYLFRKEGQNVTLSCEQNLNHDAMYWYRQDPGQGLRLIYYSQIVNDFQKGDIAEGYSVSREKKESFPLTVTSAQKNPTAFYLCASSRENTEAFFGQGTRLTVV.

V usage is TRBV6-5 and J usage is TRBJ1-1, with a weak D call TRBD1 (5 bases). The CDR3 is 14 residues long. Germline lookup yields CDR1 MNHEY and CDR2 SVGAGI. V lost 6 bases, J lost 3 bases, and 14 bases lay in between. The DNA for the CDR3 is TGTGCCAGCAGCCTCTTCGGGGGGGACACTGAAGCTTTCTTT. The encoded protein is CASSLFGGDTEAFF.

This chain connects TRBV19 to TRBJ2-7; perhaps TRBD2 as D (6 bases). The CDR3 is 10 residues long. CDR1 and CDR2 from the germline V gene are LNHDA and SQIVND (reference sequence). Trimming stripped 7 bases from V and 6 bases from J, with 7 bases between. CDR3 amino acids: CASMGGEQYF. The CDR3 coding sequence is TGTGCCAGTATGGGGGGCGAGCAGTACTTC.

The chain is built from TRBV19 and TRBJ2-1; tentatively, D is TRBD1 (5 bases). The CDR3 extends over 13 amino acids. Germline V gene lookup returns CDR1 LNHDA and CDR2 SQIVND (reference sequence). Trimming stripped 8 bases from V and 6 bases from J, with 14 bases between. The CDR3 coding sequence is TGTGCCAGTTTGTCCTCCCAGGGCAATGAGCAGTTCTTC. Its translation: CASLSSQGNEQFF.

In nucleotides, the CDR3 is TGTGCCAGCAGCCCACTAGCGGTGAACACCGGGGAGCTGTTTTTT. Translated, it gives CASSPLAVNTGELFF. The rearrangement links TRBV11-2 to TRBJ2-2; 8 bases align to TRBD2. Germline V lookup: CDR1 SGHAT, CDR2 FQNNGV. J lost 1 base, V lost 5 bases, and 3 bases had no gene match. The CDR3 loop spans 15 amino acids.

V is TRBV5-4 and J is TRBJ2-3, with 9 bases matching TRBD2. CDR3 length: 15 amino acids. Looked up from germline, CDR1 is SGHNT and CDR2 is YYREEE (reference sequence). V dropped 6 bases and J dropped 6; count of bases not matched to a gene: 11. The CDR3 reads CASNQQTSGFDTQYF. For the CDR3, the DNA is TGTGCCAGCAACCAGCAGACTAGCGGATTTGATACGCAGTATTTT.

The DNA of the CDR3 is TGTGCCAGCAGCTTAGCCGACGGGGTGCTGAGCAATGAGCAGTTCTTC. This encodes CASSLADGVLSNEQFF. V usage is TRBV7-8 and J usage is TRBJ2-1, with D maybe TRBD2 (5 bases). Trimming pared 0 bases from V and 6 bases from J, leaving 15 bases between. The CDR3 runs to 16 residues. Germline lookup yields CDR1 SGHVS and CDR2 FQNEAQ.

The gene calls are TRBV4-1 and TRBJ1-1; 7 bases are a match to TRBD1. The CDR3 is 15 amino acids. Germline CDR1 is MGHRA and CDR2 is YSYEKL. The ends lost 5 bases at V and 3 bases at J; junction bases unmatched: 9. CDR3 nucleotides: TGCGCCAGCAGCGCTCGACAGGGTTTGCACACTGAAGCTTTCTTT. This gives the protein CASSARQGLHTEAFF.

The chain has TRBV27 and TRBJ2-1; 8 bases are a match to TRBD2. Trimming cost V 7 bases and J 4 bases; bases outside gene matches: 12. Germline CDR1 is MNHEY and CDR2 is SMNVEV (reference sequence). CDR3 length: 16 residues. CDR3 sequence: CASKTTGLGVYNEQFF. The CDR3 DNA reads TGTGCCAGCAAAACCACGGGACTAGGGGTATACAATGAGCAGTTCTTC.

The table lists this clone with many counts. This chain uses TRBV9 with TRBJ1-1; possibly TRBD1 for D (5 bases). V shed 0 bases and J shed 4 bases, with 13 bases lying between them. This CDR3 comprises 15 residues. Germline V CDR1 and CDR2: SGDLS, YYNGEE. CDR3 in amino acids: CASSVVDSGSTEAFF. The CDR3 DNA reads TGTGCCAGCAGCGTAGTAGACAGTGGAAGCACTGAAGCTTTCTTT.

This chain connects TRBV15 to TRBJ1-1; 8 positions agree with TRBD1. The trim removed 8 bases at V and 1 base at J, leaving 6 bases unmatched. CDR1 LNHNV and CDR2 YYDKDF come from the germline V gene (reference sequence). The CDR3 covers 14 residues. CDR3 nucleotides: TGTGCCACCGCAGGGGGCTTCGGGAACACTGAAGCTTTCTTT. This translates into CATAGGFGNTEAFF.

The rearrangement links TRBV6-5 to TRBJ2-1, with D possibly being TRBD2 (5 bases). This CDR3 is 15 amino acids long. Deletions cut 5 bases from V and 0 bases from J, with 11 bases between. Per the germline V gene, CDR1 is MNHEY and CDR2 is SVGAGI. The CDR3: CASSKGAVSYNEQFF. The CDR3 coding sequence is TGTGCCAGCAGTAAGGGAGCGGTCTCCTACAATGAGCAGTTCTTC.

The chain combines TRBV19 with TRBJ2-1; D might be TRBD2 (5 bases). Trimming pared 1 base from V and 4 bases from J, leaving 11 bases between. There are 15 residues in the CDR3. Per germline, CDR1 LNHDA and CDR2 SQIVND (reference sequence). For the CDR3, the DNA is TGTGCCAGTAGTATAGTCGGGATGGCGTACAATGAGCAGTTCTTC. Translated, it gives CASSIVGMAYNEQFF. The full variable domain, in which reference TRBV19 and TRBJ2-1 provide the parts outside the CDR3, is DGGITQSPKYLFRKEGQNVTLSCEQNLNHDAMYWYRQDPGQGLRLIYYSQIVNDFQKGDIAEGYSVSREKKESFPLTVTSAQKNPTAFYLCASSIVGMAYNEQFFGPGTRLTVL.

The CDR3 nucleotides are TGCGCCAGCAGTGAGTCGTCCCCAGGACAGAAAGAGACCCAGTACTTC. It is translated as CASSESSPGQKETQYF. This chain joins TRBV10-1 and TRBJ2-5; possibly TRBD1 for D (6 bases). The CDR3 is 16 amino acids. V shed 0 bases and J shed 3 bases, with 14 bases lying between them. Germline V CDR1 and CDR2: WNHNN, SYGVQD (reference sequence).

V and J are TRBV29-1 and TRBJ2-1; no firm D call. CDR1 SQVTM and CDR2 ANQGSEA come from the germline V gene. CDR3 length equals 10 residues. The CDR3 is CSVAYNEQFF. DNA for the CDR3: TGCAGTGTAGCTTACAATGAGCAGTTCTTC.

The V gene is TRBV19, the J gene TRBJ2-7, with D perhaps TRBD1 (6 bases). Trimming took 5 bases from V and 0 from J, leaving 11 bases between them. Germline V gene sequence: CDR1 LNHDA, CDR2 SQIVND (reference sequence). The CDR3 runs 14 residues. CDR3 loop: CASSSDRSSYEQYF. DNA for the CDR3: TGTGCCAGTAGTTCTGACAGGAGCTCCTACGAGCAGTACTTC.

The J gene is TRBJ2-7, the V gene TRBV4-1, with 9 bases fitting TRBD2. The germline CDR1 and CDR2 sequences are MGHRA and YSYEKL. V was clipped by 0 bases and J by 5 bases; unmatched bases: 8. The CDR3 is 16 residues long. This chain's CDR3 is CASSQDPREGPNEQYF. CDR3 nucleotides: TGCGCCAGCAGCCAAGATCCGCGGGAGGGCCCTAACGAGCAGTACTTC.

CDR3 nucleotide sequence: TGTGCCAGCAGCTGGAGGAGCGGGAGCACAGATACGCAGTATTTT. Protein sequence: CASSWRSGSTDTQYF. The V and J genes are TRBV2 and TRBJ2-3; D might be TRBD2 (6 bases). This CDR3 has 15 amino acids. Germline CDR1 is SNHLY and CDR2 is FYNNEI. V lost 6 bases and J lost 0, with 13 bases in between.

The chain combines TRBV29-1 with TRBJ2-3; TRBD2 matches at 8 bases. CDR1 SQVTM and CDR2 ANQGSEA come from the germline V gene. This CDR3 region has 14 residues. Trimming took 3 bases from V and 6 from J; bases not matched to a gene: 8. The CDR3 nucleotides are TGCAGCGTTGATGAAGCGGGAGTGGGTGATACGCAGTATTTT. This encodes CSVDEAGVGDTQYF.

The chain recombines TRBV12-5 with TRBJ2-1; tentative D call: TRBD2 (5 bases). The germline V gene encodes CDR1 LGHNT and CDR2 FRNRAP. This CDR3 contains 14 residues. V was pared by 1 base and J by 8 bases, with 12 bases between. The CDR3 DNA reads as TGTGCTAGTGGTTTGGGGAGGCCTCAGGATGAGCAGTTCTTC. Protein product: CASGLGRPQDEQFF.

This clone was seen just once. Compared with germline, one end of the junction differs, possibly owing to a read error. The sample has other DNA sequences that encode this CDR3 too. The gene calls are TRBV2 and TRBJ2-7, with TRBD2 matching 11 bases. The CDR3 spans 14 residues. Germline assignment: CDR1 SNHLY and CDR2 FYNNEI. CDR3 residues: CASSRLAGSYEQYF. DNA for the CDR3: TGTGCCAGCAGCCGACTAGCGGGATCCTATGAGCAGTACTTC.